This TCR beta chain is drawn from a study of Graves' ophthalmopathy and Graves' hyperthyroidism. Study information: At the time of initial diagnosis and before any treatment, peripheral blood was collected. The study, taken as a whole, reports: Ophthalmopathy progression was predicted with 55% to 71% sensitivity and around 78% specificity. Ophthalmopathy cases were distinguished from stable hyperthyroidism by a 13-signature model, reaching about 90% sensitivity and around 80% specificity.

The CDR3 extends over 17 amino acids. Germline assignment: CDR1 SGHRS and CDR2 YFSETQ. Trimming pared 4 bases from V and 4 bases from J, leaving 20 bases between. CDR3 regions of TCR beta were amplified from RNA transcripts. First-round RT-PCR employed HTBI primers, with a second-round multiplex PCR after it. TCRdb recomputed calls from the multiplex PCR reads with MiXCR, one row per CDR3 protein. The top ten clones hold 7% of a sample with more than 300,000 distinct CDR3 sequences, roughly 15% of them seen once. Participants with hyperthyroidism, aged 18 to 65, were newly diagnosed with under 2 months' duration. This clonotype has a count of ten or more. The antigen is not known.

This TCR derives from a young woman with stable Graves' hyperthyroidism. This rearrangement joins TRBV5-1 to TRBJ2-2, with D hard to call. Material for sequencing was peripheral blood. The CDR3, as DNA: TGCGCCAGCAGCCCGCGCACCGGGTTTAGTAGCACCGGGGAGCTGTTTTTT. Translation gives CASSPRTGFSSTGELFF.